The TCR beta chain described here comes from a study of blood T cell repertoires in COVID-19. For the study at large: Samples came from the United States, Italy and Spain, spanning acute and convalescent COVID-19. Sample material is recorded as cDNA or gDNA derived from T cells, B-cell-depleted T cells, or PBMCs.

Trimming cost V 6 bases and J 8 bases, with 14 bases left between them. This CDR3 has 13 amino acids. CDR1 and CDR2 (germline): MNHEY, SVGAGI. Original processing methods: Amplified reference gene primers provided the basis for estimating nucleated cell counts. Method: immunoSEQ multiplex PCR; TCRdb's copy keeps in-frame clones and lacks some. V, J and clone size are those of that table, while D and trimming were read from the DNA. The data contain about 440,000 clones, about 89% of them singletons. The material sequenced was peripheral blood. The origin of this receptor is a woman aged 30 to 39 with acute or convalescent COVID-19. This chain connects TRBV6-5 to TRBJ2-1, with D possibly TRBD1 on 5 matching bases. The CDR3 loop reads CASRQDTHYEQFF. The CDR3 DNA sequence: TGTGCCAGCAGACAGGACACCCACTATGAGCAGTTCTTC.